Each of the 2 T cell receptor beta chains below was sequenced from the same sample in a study of T cell clonotyping in hematopoietic cell transplantation. Profiled with immunoSEQ multiplex PCR; TCRdb holds only in-frame clones, not every one. The table has about 21,000 clones, 85% to 90% seen once. The time point here: recipient sample about 28 days before transplant, after cytoreduction. The sequences come from peripheral blood mononuclear cells, collected before stem cell transplant. All receptors derive from a man younger than 30 with biphenotypic leukemia. Some clones in this sample may be carry-over from other donors' samples.

The chain links TRBV19 to TRBJ2-3; D is possibly TRBD2 (6 bases). Trimming removed 2 bases from V and 9 bases from J, with 9 bases in between. The length of the CDR3 is 12 residues. Germline CDR1 and CDR2: LNHDA and SQIVND (reference sequence). CDR3 nucleotide sequence: TGTGCCAGTAGTATATGGAGCGGGACGCAGTATTTT. Its translation is CASSIWSGTQYF.

V gene TRBV19 combines with J gene TRBJ2-5; 10 positions agree with TRBD1. Germline V CDR1 and CDR2: LNHDA, SQIVND (reference sequence). This CDR3 has 13 residues. V lost 3 bases, J lost 5 bases, and 0 bases stayed unmatched. CDR3 in amino acids: CASSMGQGETQYF. The CDR3 region has the DNA TGTGCCAGTAGTATGGGACAGGGGGAGACCCAGTACTTC.